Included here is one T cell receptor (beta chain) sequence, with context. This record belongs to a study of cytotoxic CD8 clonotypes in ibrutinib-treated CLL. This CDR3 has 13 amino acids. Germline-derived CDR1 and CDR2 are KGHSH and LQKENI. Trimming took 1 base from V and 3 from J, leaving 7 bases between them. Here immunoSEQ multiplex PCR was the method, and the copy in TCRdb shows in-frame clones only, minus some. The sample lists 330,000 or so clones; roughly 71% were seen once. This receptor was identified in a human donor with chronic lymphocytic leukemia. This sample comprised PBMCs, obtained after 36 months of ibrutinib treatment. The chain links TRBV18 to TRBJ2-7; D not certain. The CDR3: CASSPRPGYEQYF. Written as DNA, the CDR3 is TGTGCCAGCTCACCACGACCGGGCTACGAGCAGTACTTC.